This record looks at one T cell receptor beta chain sequence and its context. The antigen remains unidentified. This specimen belongs to a study of cytomegalovirus exposure and HLA in healthy donors. At the level of the study: Approximately 200 million T cells yielded 90 million to 130 million unique TCR beta sequences in earlier analysis.

Notes on the study in general: Follow-up analysis seemed to connect common viral pathogens with several of the most significant clusters identified.

V lost 4 bases and J lost 0; bases outside the gene matches: 10. The germline gives CDR1 LGHNA, CDR2 YNFKEQ. The CDR3 loop spans 18 amino acids. Primers: 60 Vbeta forward and 13 Jbeta reverse. Here immunoSEQ multiplex PCR was the method, and the copy in TCRdb shows in-frame clones only, minus some. This sample yields roughly 40,000 clones, of which 80% to 90% are seen a single time; about 9.3% belongs to the top ten. This TCR derives from a woman aged 40 to 50 in good health and CMV-seronegative. The genes are TRBV4-2 and TRBJ1-1; TRBD1 agrees at 11 bases. Material for sequencing was PBMCs. The CDR3 sequence is CASSPIQGQGGMNTEAFF. CDR3 sequence (DNA): TGTGCCAGCAGCCCGATTCAGGGACAGGGGGGAATGAACACTGAAGCTTTCTTT.